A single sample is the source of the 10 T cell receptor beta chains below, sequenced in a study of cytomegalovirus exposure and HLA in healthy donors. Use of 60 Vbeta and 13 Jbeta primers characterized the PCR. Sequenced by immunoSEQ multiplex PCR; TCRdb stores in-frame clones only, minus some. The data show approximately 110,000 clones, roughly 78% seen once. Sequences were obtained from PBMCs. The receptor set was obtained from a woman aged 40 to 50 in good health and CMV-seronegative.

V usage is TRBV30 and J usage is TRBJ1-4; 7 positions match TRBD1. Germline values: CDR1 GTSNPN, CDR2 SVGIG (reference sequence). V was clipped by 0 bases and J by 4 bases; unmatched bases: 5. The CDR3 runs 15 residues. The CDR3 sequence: CAWSVGTVLNEKLFF. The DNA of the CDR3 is TGTGCCTGGAGTGTAGGGACAGTACTTAATGAAAAACTGTTTTTT. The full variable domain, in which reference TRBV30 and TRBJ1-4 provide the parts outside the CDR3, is SQTIHQWPATLVQPVGSPLSLECTVEGTSNPNLYWYRQAAGRGLQLLFYSVGIGQISSEVPQNLSASRPQDRQFILSSKKLLLSDSGFYLCAWSVGTVLNEKLFFGSGTQLSVL.

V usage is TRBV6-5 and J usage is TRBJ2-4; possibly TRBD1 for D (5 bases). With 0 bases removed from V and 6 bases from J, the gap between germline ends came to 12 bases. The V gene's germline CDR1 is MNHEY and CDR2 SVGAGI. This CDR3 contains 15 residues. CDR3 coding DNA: TGTGCCAGCAGTTACTCAAACGGCAGGGCAAACATTCAGTACTTC. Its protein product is CASSYSNGRANIQYF.

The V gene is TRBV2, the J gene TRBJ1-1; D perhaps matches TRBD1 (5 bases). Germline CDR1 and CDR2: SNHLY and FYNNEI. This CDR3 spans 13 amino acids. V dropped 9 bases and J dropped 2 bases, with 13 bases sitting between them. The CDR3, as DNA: TGTGCCAGATCGACAGATTCTAACACTGAAGCTTTCTTT. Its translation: CARSTDSNTEAFF.

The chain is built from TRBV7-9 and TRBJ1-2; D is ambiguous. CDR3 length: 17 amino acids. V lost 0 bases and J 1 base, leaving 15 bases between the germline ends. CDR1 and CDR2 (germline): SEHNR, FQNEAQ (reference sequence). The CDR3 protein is CASSLALGQNSNYGYTF. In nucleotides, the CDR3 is TGTGCCAGCAGCTTAGCTCTTGGGCAGAACAGTAACTATGGCTACACCTTC.

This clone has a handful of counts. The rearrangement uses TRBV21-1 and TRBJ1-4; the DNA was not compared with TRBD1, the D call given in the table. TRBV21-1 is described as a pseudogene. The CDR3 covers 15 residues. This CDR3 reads CASSPQGVGNEKLFF. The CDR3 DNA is TGTGCCAGCAGCCCGCAGGGGGTCGGTAATGAAAAACTGTTTTTT.

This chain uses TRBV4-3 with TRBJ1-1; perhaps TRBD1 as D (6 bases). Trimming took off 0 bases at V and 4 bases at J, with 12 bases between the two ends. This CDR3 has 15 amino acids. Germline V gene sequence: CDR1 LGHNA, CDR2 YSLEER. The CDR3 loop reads CASSQDYGRGTEAFF. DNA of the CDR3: TGCGCCAGCAGCCAAGATTACGGCAGGGGCACTGAAGCTTTCTTT.

The CDR3 sequence: CASSVGQGMNTEAFF. CDR3 bases: TGTGCCAGCAGCGTAGGGCAGGGTATGAACACTGAAGCTTTCTTT. V usage is TRBV9 and J usage is TRBJ1-1, with D possibly TRBD1 on 5 matching bases. The V gene lost 0 bases and the J gene lost 0 bases, with 9 bases spanning the gap. The CDR3 loop spans 15 amino acids. Germline lookup yields CDR1 SGDLS and CDR2 YYNGEE.

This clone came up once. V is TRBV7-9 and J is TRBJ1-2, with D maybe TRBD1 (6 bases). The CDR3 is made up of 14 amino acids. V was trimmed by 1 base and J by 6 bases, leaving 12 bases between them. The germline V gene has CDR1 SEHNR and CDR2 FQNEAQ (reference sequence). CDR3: CASSLVGQNDGYTF. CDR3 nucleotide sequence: TGTGCCAGCAGCTTAGTTGGACAGAACGATGGCTACACCTTC.

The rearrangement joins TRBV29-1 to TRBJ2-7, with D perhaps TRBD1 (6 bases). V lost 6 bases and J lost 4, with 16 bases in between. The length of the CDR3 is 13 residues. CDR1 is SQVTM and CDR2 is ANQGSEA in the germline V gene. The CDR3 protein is CSVGQRQAYEQYF. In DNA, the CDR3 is TGCAGCGTCGGACAGCGTCAAGCTTACGAGCAGTACTTC.

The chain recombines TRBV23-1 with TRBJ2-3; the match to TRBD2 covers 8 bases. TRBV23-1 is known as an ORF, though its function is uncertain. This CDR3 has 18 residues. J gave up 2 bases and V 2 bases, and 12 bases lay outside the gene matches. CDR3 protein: CASSQDRGGGRITDTQYF. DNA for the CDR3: TGCGCCAGCAGTCAAGACCGGGGGGGCGGGAGAATCACAGATACGCAGTATTTT.